This T cell receptor beta chain was documented in a study of beta chain features in type 1 diabetes. Overall study context: Patients and healthy donors were similar in age, gender and cell yields. Whole-study results and caveats: Type 1 diabetes patients had moderately but significantly shorter TCRB CDR3s in all four CD4+ subsets.

The investigators reverse transcribed all of the isolated RNA, so they sequenced expressed TCRB transcripts. The data were produced by immunoSEQ multiplex PCR, yet TCRdb's version contains in-frame clones alone and is incomplete. The table shows 450,000 to 600,000 clones, with 25% to 35% occurring only once. In this sample, this clone turned up a few times. Its antigen is not known. One heparinised blood draw averaging roughly 100 mL was given by each donor. Sorted CD4+ subsets: naive, central memory, regulatory, stem cell-like memory (CD45RO/CCR7/CD25/CD127/CD95/CD27 panel). The CDR3 contains 15 residues. Trimming removed 0 bases at V and 4 bases at J, with 12 bases between. In germline, CDR1 is LNHNV, CDR2 YYDKDF (reference sequence).

The gene calls are TRBV15 and TRBJ2-5; maybe TRBD2 (6 bases). The TCR was taken from a man younger than 30 in good health. Sequences were obtained from naive CD4+ T cells from blood. The CDR3 protein is CATSREAGGGETQYF. The CDR3, as DNA: TGTGCCACCAGCAGAGAAGCTGGGGGAGGAGAGACCCAGTACTTC. Together with reference TRBV15 and TRBJ2-5, the CDR3 gives the full variable domain: DAMVIQNPRYQVTQFGKPVTLSCSQTLNHNVMYWYQQKSSQAPKLLFHYYDKDFNNEADTPDNFQSRRPNTSFCFLDIRSPGLGDTAMYLCATSREAGGGETQYFGPGTRLLVL.